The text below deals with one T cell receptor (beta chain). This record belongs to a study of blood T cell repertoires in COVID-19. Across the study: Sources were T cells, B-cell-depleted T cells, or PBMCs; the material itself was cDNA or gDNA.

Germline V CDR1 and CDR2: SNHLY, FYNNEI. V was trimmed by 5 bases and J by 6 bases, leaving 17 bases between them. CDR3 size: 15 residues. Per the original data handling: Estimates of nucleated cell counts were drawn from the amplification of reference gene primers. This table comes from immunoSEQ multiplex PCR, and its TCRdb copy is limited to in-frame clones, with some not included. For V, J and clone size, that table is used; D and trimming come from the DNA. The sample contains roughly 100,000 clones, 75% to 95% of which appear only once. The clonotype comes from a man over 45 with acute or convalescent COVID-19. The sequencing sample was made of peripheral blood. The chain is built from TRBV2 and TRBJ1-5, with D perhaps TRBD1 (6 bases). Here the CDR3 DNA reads TGTGCCAGCAGTCAGAGGGCCAGGGGATTTCAGCCCCAGCATTTT. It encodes CASSQRARGFQPQHF.